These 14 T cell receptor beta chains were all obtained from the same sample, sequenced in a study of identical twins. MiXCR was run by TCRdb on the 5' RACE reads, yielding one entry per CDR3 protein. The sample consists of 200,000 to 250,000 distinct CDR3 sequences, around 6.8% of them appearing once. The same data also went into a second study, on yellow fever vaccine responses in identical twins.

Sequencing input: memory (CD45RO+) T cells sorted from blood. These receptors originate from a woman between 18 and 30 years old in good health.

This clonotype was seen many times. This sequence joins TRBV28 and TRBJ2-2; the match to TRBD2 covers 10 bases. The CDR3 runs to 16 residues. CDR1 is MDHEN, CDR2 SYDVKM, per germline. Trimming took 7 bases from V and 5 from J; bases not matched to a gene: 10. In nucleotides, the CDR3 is TGTGCCAGCACTAGTCCTAGCGGGAGAAATACCGGGGAGCTGTTTTTT. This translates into CASTSPSGRNTGELFF. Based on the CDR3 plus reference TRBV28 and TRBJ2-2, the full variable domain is DVKVTQSSRYLVKRTGEKVFLECVQDMDHENMFWYRQDPGLGLRLIYFSYDVKMKEKGDIPEGYSVSREKKERFSLILESASTNQTSMYLCASTSPSGRNTGELFFGEGSRLTVL.

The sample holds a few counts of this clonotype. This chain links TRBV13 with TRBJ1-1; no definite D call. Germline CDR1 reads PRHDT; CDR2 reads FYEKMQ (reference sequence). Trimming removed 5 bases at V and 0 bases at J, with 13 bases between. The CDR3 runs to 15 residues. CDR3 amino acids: CASSRVGPMNTEAFF. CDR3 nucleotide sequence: TGTGCCAGCAGCCGCGTCGGCCCAATGAACACTGAAGCTTTCTTT.

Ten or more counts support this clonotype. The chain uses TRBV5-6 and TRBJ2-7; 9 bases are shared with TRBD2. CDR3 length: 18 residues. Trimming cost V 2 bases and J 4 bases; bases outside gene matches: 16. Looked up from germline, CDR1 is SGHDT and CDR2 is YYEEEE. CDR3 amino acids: CASSFRRAGGRAMYEQYF. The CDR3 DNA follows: TGTGCCAGCAGCTTTCGACGGGCAGGCGGGAGGGCCATGTACGAGCAGTACTTC.

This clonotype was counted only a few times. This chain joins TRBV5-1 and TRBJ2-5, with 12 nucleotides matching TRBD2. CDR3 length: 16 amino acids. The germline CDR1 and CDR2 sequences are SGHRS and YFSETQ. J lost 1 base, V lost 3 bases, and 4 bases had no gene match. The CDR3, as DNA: TGCGCCAGCAGCTACACTAGCGGGGGGAGCCAAGAGACCCAGTACTTC. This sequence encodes CASSYTSGGSQETQYF.

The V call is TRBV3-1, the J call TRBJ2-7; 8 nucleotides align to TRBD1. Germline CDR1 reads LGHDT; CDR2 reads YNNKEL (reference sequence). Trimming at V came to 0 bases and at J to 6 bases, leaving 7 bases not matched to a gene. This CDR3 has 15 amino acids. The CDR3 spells CASSQDGSGTGEQYF. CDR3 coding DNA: TGTGCCAGCAGCCAAGACGGTTCCGGGACAGGCGAGCAGTACTTC.

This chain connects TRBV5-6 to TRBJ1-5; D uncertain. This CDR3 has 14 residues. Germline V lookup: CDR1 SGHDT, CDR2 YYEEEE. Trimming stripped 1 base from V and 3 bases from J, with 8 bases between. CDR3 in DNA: TGTGCCAGCAGCTTGTGGAAGGCCAATCAGCCCCAGCATTTT. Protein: CASSLWKANQPQHF.

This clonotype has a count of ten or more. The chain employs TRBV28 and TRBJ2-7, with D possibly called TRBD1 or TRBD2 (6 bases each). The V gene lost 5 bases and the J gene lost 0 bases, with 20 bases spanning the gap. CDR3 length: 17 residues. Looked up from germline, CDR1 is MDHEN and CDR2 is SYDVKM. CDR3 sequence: CASSPERRGPNSYEQYF. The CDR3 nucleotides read TGTGCCAGCAGTCCCGAACGCCGGGGGCCTAACTCCTACGAGCAGTACTTC.

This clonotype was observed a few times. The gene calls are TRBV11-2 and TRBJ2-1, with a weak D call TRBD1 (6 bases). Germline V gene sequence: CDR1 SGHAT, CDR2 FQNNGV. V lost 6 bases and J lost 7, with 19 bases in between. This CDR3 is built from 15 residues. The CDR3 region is CASSQKRQGRNEQFF. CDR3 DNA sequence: TGTGCCAGCAGTCAAAAACGCCAGGGGCGGAATGAGCAGTTCTTC.

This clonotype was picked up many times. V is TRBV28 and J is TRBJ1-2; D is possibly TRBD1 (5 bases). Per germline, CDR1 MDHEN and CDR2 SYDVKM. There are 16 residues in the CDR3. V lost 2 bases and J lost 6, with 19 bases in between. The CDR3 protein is CASSLNNGGQGDGYTF. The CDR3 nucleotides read TGTGCCAGCAGTTTAAACAACGGAGGTCAGGGAGATGGCTACACCTTC.

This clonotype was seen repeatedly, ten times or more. The CDR3: CASSYEERETQYF. The CDR3 DNA sequence: TGTGCCAGCAGTTACGAGGAGCGAGAGACCCAGTACTTC. The chain joins TRBV6-5 to TRBJ2-5; D not certain. Germline V CDR1 and CDR2: MNHEY, SVGAGI. The length of the CDR3 is 13 residues. Trimming left V 2 bases short and J 4 bases short, with 8 bases between.

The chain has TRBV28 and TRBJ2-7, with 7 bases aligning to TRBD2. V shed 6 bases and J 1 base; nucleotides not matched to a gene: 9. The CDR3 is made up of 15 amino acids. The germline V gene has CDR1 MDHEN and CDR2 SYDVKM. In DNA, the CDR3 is TGTGCCAGCAGCCCCTGGCGGGGGAGATCCTACGAGCAGTACTTC. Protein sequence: CASSPWRGRSYEQYF.

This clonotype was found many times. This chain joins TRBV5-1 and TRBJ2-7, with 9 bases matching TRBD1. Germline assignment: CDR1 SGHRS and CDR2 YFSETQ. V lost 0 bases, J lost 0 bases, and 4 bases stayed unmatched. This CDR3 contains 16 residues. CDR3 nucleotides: TGCGCCAGCAGCTTGGATGGGACAGGGATCTCCTACGAGCAGTACTTC. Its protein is CASSLDGTGISYEQYF.

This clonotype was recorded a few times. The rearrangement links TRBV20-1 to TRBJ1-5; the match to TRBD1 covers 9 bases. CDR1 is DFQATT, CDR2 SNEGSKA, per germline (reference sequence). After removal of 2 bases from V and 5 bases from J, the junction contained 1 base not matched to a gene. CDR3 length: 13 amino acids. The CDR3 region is CSARNRGHQPQHF. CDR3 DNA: TGCAGTGCTAGAAACAGGGGGCATCAGCCCCAGCATTTT.

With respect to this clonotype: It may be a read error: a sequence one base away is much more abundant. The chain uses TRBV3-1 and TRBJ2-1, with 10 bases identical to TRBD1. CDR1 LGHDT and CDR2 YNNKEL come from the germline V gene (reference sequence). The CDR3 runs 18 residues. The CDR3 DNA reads TGTGCCTGCAGCCGGGACAGGGGTGGTATTAGTTCCTACAATGAGCAGTTCTTC. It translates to CACSRDRGGISSYNEQFF.